This T cell receptor beta chain was captured by sequencing in a study of blood T cells in healthy people across ages. The study's findings and limits: Naive CD4+ cell counts and diversity both ran higher in long-lived than in aged donors. A strong correlation was seen between TCR beta diversity and naive T cell percentage.

A second roughly 6 to 12 cycle PCR used barcoded and J-beta primers. No fewer than 3 million CDR3-containing paired-end reads came from each sample. TCRdb passed the 5' RACE reads through MiXCR, listing each CDR3 protein once. Of 1.5 million to 2 million distinct CDR3 sequences listed, about 35% are singletons. The V gene's germline CDR1 is MNHEY and CDR2 SVGAGI. This CDR3 is built from 14 residues. V was shortened by 5 bases and J by 8 bases, with 16 bases between the two germline ends. Regarding this clonotype: Its target is unknown.

The chain carries TRBV6-5 and TRBJ2-1; D perhaps matches TRBD2 (5 bases). The clonotype was recovered from a young woman in good health. The source material was blood. The CDR3 loop reads CASSAASPADEQFF. For the CDR3, the DNA is TGTGCCAGCAGTGCGGCCTCTCCAGCGGATGAGCAGTTCTTC.